The rows below give T cell receptor beta chains drawn from one sample of a study of T cell changes during pregnancy in multiple sclerosis. The protocol was immunoSEQ multiplex PCR, while the TCRdb copy is restricted to in-frame clones and leaves out a portion. The repertoire includes under 85,000 clones, approximately 94% of them detected once, and about 0.5% sits in the top ten. The sample in question was peripheral blood, obtained in the third trimester of pregnancy. The source is a female donor with multiple sclerosis, enrolled in a pregnancy study. Each CDR3 is given with its conserved first and last residue. The order of the fields is CDR3 protein, CDR3 DNA, clone size, J gene, D gene, V gene. D genes are given only for firm matches. The size entry is marked missing in some rows and otherwise reads once, few, many or a size class.

CASSRDFYTEAFF TGTGCCAGCAGCCGGGATTTTTACACTGAAGCTTTCTTT . TRBJ1-1 . TRBV7-9
CASRLGTGGSNTEAFF TGTGCCAGCAGGTTAGGGACAGGGGGCTCAAACACTGAAGCTTTCTTT . TRBJ1-1 TRBD1 TRBV13
CASSHQQGDGLSPLHF TGCGCCAGCAGCCACCAACAGGGGGATGGGCTTTCACCCCTCCACTTT . TRBJ1-6 TRBD1 TRBV4-3
CASSSSGPLTDTQYF TGTGCCAGCAGCTCGAGCGGGCCCCTCACAGATACGCAGTATTTT once TRBJ2-3 . TRBV11-2
CASSQYGGPYEQYF TGTGCCAGCAGCCAATACGGGGGGCCGTACGAGCAGTACTTC . TRBJ2-7 . TRBV14
CASSFPGRDSRTEAFF TGTGCCAGCAGCTTTCCGGGCCGGGACAGTAGGACTGAAGCTTTCTTT . TRBJ1-1 TRBD1 TRBV5-4
CASSRGGTSSFTGELFF TGTGCCAGCAGTAGGGGCGGGACTAGTTCCTTCACCGGGGAGCTGTTTTTT . TRBJ2-2 TRBD2 TRBV11-1
CASSLSPTDNSPLHF TGTGCCAGCAGCTTATCGCCGACAGATAATTCACCCCTCCACTTT . TRBJ1-6 . TRBV7-3
CASSEGGRGGYTF TGTGCCAGCAGTGAGGGGGGGCGCGGCGGCTACACCTTC . TRBJ1-2 . TRBV25-1
CASRLSSGNTIYF TGTGCCAGCAGACTGAGCTCTGGAAACACCATATATTTT . TRBJ1-3 . TRBV7-8
CATSRPPRSDEQFF TGTGCCACCAGCAGACCCCCTCGGAGCGATGAGCAGTTCTTC . TRBJ2-1 . TRBV15
CAILDRGFGNEQFF TGTGCCATCCTAGATCGGGGGTTTGGCAATGAGCAGTTCTTC once TRBJ2-1 . TRBV10-3
CASRSPQTGLIIF TGTGCCAGCAGATCCCCTCAGACAGGGCTGATTATATTT . TRBJ1-6 TRBD1 TRBV6-5
CASSLYIWGRQSTGELFF TGTGCCAGCAGTTTATATATCTGGGGCAGACAGAGCACCGGGGAGCTGTTTTTT . TRBJ2-2 . TRBV27
CASSPRDRGLQETQYF TGTGCCAGCAGCCCTCGGGACAGGGGATTACAAGAGACCCAGTACTTC . TRBJ2-5 TRBD1 TRBV9
CASSLGRSLPAYEQYF TGTGCCAGCAGCTTGGGGAGGAGTCTTCCTGCCTACGAGCAGTACTTC . TRBJ2-7 . TRBV5-4
CASTLAGGSNNEQFF TGTGCCAGCACTCTAGCGGGGGGGTCAAACAATGAGCAGTTCTTC . TRBJ2-1 TRBD2 TRBV7-8
CASSEMRVNTEAFF TGTGCCAGCAGTGAGATGCGGGTGAACACTGAAGCTTTCTTT . TRBJ1-1 . TRBV6-1
CSVVFGQGSQETQYF TGCAGCGTTGTTTTTGGACAGGGGTCCCAAGAGACCCAGTACTTC once TRBJ2-5 TRBD1 TRBV29-1
CASRAHDRDYGYTF TGTGCCAGCAGGGCCCACGACAGGGACTATGGCTACACCTTC . TRBJ1-2 TRBD1 TRBV9
CASSQNRGNIQYF TGTGCCAGTAGTCAGAATCGGGGGAACATTCAGTACTTC . TRBJ2-4 . TRBV19
CASSPRFNYGYTF TGTGCCAGCAGCCCGCGGTTTAACTATGGCTACACCTTC . TRBJ1-2 . TRBV5-6
CASTLRRGYTNYGYTF TGTGCCAGTACCCTAAGGAGAGGGTACACTAACTATGGCTACACCTTC . TRBJ1-2 . TRBV19
CASSVGGGTGGRNTEAFF TGTGCCAGCAGCGTAGGGGGGGGGACAGGGGGGAGGAACACTGAAGCTTTCTTT . TRBJ1-1 TRBD1 TRBV9